This T cell receptor (beta chain) was observed in a study of blood T cell repertoires in COVID-19. Germline V lookup: CDR1 MNHGY, CDR2 SAAAGT. This CDR3 comprises 18 residues. Trimming shortened V by 4 bases and J by 4 bases, and 23 bases separated the two germline ends. This table comes from immunoSEQ multiplex PCR, and its TCRdb copy is limited to in-frame clones, with some not included. The sample lists about 260,000 clones; less than 95% were seen once. The TCR originated in a man in his forties or fifties who had been exposed to COVID-19. The chain uses TRBV6-8 and TRBJ1-5, with D uncertain. The source material was PBMCs or T cells enriched from blood (not recorded which). The chain's CDR3 is CASSCTRERAGENQPQHF. CDR3 sequence (DNA): TGTGCCAGCAGTTGCACCCGGGAGAGGGCAGGAGAGAATCAGCCCCAGCATTTT.